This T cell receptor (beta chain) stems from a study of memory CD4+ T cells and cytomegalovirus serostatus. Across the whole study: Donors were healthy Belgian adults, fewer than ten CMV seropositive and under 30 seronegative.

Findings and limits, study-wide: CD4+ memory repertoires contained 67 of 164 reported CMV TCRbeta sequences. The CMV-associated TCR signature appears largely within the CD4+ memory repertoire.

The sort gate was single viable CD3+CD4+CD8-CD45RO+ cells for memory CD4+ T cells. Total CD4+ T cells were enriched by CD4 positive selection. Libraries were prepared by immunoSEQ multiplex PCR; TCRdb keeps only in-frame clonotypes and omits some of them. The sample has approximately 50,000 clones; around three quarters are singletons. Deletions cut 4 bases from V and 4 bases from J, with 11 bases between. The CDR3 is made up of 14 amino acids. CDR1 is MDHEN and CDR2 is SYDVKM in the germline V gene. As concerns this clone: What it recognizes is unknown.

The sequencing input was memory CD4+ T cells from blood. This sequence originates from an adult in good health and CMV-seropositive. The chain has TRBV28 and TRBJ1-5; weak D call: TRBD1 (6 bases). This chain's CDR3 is CASSSGALNQPQHF. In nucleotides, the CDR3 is TGTGCCAGCAGTTCAGGGGCATTGAATCAGCCCCAGCATTTT.